A selection of T cell receptor beta chains follows, all from one sample in a study of blood T cell repertoires in COVID-19. TCRdb keeps only in-frame clones here, not all; method: immunoSEQ multiplex PCR. Counted here are roughly 190,000 clones, 81% occurring once; the ten biggest clones make up approximately 11%. Sequenced sample: peripheral blood. The receptors derive from a woman between 40 and 55 years old with COVID-19, enrolled during active disease. The CDR3 runs from the conserved cysteine through the conserved F or W. Each record gives: V gene, J gene, D gene, clone size, CDR3 DNA, CDR3 protein. The D gene is left open where the match is weak. Clone size is shown for a subset of rows, as once, few, many or a class of expanded clone.

TRBV19	TRBJ2-1	NA	NA	TGTGCCAGTAGTATAACTAGTCCGGGCAATGAGCAGTTCTTC	CASSITSPGNEQFF
TRBV3-1/TRBV3-2	TRBJ1-6	TRBD1	NA	TGTGCCAGCAGCCAAGATTTCCCGGACAGGGAGGCATCACCCCTCCACTTT	CASSQDFPDREASPLHF
TRBV27	TRBJ1-2	NA	NA	TGTGCCAGCAGTTTATACCGAACAGGGTATAACTATGGCTACACCTTC	CASSLYRTGYNYGYTF
TRBV12-5	TRBJ1-3	NA	NA	TGTGCTAGTGGCTCCCTCAACAGAGACACCATATATTTT	CASGSLNRDTIYF
TRBV7-3	TRBJ2-3	TRBD2	NA	TGTGCCAGCAGCTCCCAGGGTCGCGGGGGGGCCTTGGATACGCAGTATTTT	CASSSQGRGGALDTQYF
TRBV19	TRBJ1-1	NA	few	TGTGCCAGTAGTACCTCAATACTGAGCACTGAAGCTTTCTTT	CASSTSILSTEAFF
TRBV9	TRBJ2-7	TRBD2	NA	TGTGCCAGCAGCGTAAACGCGGGAGTAAAGGCTGAGCAGTACTTC	CASSVNAGVKAEQYF
TRBV2	TRBJ1-6	TRBD1	NA	TGTGCCAGCAGTGGGGACAGCGATTCACCCCTCCACTTT	CASSGDSDSPLHF
TRBV19	TRBJ2-5	TRBD1	NA	TGTGCCAGTAGTATAGATCGGACAGGGGGGTTAGAGACCCAGTACTTC	CASSIDRTGGLETQYF
TRBV30	TRBJ2-3	TRBD2	NA	TGTGCCTGGAGCCTTACTAGCGGGCGCACAGATACGCAGTATTTT	CAWSLTSGRTDTQYF
TRBV9	TRBJ1-4	NA	NA	TGTGCCAGCAGCGTAGCAGTGGGGGCTGGAGAAAAACTGTTTTTT	CASSVAVGAGEKLFF
TRBV2	TRBJ2-2	NA	NA	TGTGCCAGCAGTGTAATGAACACCGGGGAGCTGTTTTTT	CASSVMNTGELFF